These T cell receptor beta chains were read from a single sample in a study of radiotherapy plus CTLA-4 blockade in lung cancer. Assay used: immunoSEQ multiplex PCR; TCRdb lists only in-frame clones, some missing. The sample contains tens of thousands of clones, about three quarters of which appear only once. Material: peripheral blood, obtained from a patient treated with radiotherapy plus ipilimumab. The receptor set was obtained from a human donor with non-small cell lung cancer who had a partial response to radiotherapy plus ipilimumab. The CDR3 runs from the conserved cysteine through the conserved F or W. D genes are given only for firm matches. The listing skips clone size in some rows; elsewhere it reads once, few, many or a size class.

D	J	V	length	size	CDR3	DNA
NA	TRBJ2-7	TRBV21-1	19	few	CASSKVRREGIKLDYEQYF	TGTGCCAGCAGCAAAGTACGCAGGGAGGGAATTAAATTGGACTACGAGCAGTACTTC
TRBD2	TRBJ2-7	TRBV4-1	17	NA	CASSLRGASGVTDEQYF	TGCGCCAGCAGCCTCCGAGGGGCTAGCGGGGTTACGGACGAGCAGTACTTC
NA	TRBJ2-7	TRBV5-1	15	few	CASSRGGGDAYEQYF	TGCGCCAGCAGCCGAGGGGGGGGAGACGCCTACGAGCAGTACTTC
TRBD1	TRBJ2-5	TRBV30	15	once	CAWSRDRGIRETQYF	TGTGCCTGGAGTAGGGACAGGGGAATTAGAGAGACCCAGTACTTC
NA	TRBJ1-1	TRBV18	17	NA	CASSPPSHRTMNTEAFF	TGTGCCAGCTCACCTCCATCTCACAGGACTATGAACACTGAAGCTTTCTTT
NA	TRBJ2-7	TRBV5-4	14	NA	CASSWGAGSYEQYF	TGTGCCAGCAGCTGGGGCGCTGGGTCGTACGAGCAGTACTTC
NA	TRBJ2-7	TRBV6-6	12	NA	CASSYSGQGQYF	TGTGCCAGCAGTTACTCGGGACAAGGGCAGTACTTC
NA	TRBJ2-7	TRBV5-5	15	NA	CASSLGLPTTYEQYF	TGTGCCAGCAGCCTGGGACTGCCGACTACCTACGAGCAGTACTTC
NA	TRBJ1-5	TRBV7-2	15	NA	CASSLAGARNQPQHF	TGTGCCAGCAGCTTAGCGGGCGCACGGAATCAGCCCCAGCATTTT
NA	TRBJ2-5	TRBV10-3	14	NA	CAISESAPGETQYF	TGTGCCATCAGTGAGTCCGCGCCGGGAGAGACCCAGTACTTC
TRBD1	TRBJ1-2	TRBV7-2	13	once	CASSLDRGSGYTF	TGTGCCAGCAGCCTAGACAGGGGAAGTGGCTACACCTTC
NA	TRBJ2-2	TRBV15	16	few	CATSSRGTPNTGELFF	TGTGCCACCAGCTCCCGAGGGACACCGAACACCGGGGAGCTGTTTTTT
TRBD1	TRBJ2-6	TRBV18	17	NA	CASSPKPTGAGANVLTF	TGTGCCAGCTCACCCAAGCCTACAGGGGCCGGGGCCAACGTCCTGACTTTC
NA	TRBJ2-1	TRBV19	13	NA	CASSMLRNNEQFF	TGTGCCAGTAGTATGCTCAGGAACAATGAGCAGTTCTTC
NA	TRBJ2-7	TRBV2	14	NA	CASKSDSSGYEQYF	TGTGCCAGCAAATCGGACAGTTCGGGGTACGAGCAGTACTTC
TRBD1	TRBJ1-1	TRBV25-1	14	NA	CASTGTVGHTEAFF	TGTGCCAGCACCGGGACAGTCGGGCACACTGAAGCTTTCTTT
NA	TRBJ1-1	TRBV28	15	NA	CASSPRTELNTEAFF	TGTGCCAGCAGTCCCCGGACAGAGTTGAACACTGAAGCTTTCTTT
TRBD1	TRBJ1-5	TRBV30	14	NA	CAWNFAGGDQPQHF	TGTGCCTGGAATTTTGCAGGGGGCGATCAGCCCCAGCATTTT
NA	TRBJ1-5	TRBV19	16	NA	CASSRLLSDSNQPQHF	TGTGCCAGTAGTAGACTTCTCAGTGATAGCAATCAGCCCCAGCATTTT
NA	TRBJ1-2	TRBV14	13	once	CASSQDLAVGYTF	TGTGCCAGCAGCCAAGATCTGGCGGTCGGCTACACCTTC
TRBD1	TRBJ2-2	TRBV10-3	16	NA	CAIRYSGTGNAGELFF	TGTGCCATCAGGTACTCCGGGACAGGCAACGCCGGGGAGCTGTTTTTT
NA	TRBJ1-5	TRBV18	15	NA	CASSPIGGSGQPQHF	TGTGCCAGCTCACCAATCGGGGGATCGGGTCAGCCCCAGCATTTT
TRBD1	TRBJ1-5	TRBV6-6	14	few	CASSQGTGYVPQHF	TGTGCCAGCAGTCAAGGGACAGGGTATGTGCCCCAGCATTTT
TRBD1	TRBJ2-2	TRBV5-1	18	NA	CASSRGQGVFSVTGELFF	TGCGCCAGCAGCCGGGGACAGGGGGTGTTCTCGGTGACCGGGGAGCTGTTTTTT
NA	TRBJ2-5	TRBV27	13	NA	CASSLNEGETQYF	TGTGCCAGCAGTTTGAATGAGGGAGAGACCCAGTACTTC
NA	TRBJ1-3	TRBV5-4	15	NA	CASSLATGTANTIYF	TGTGCCAGCAGCTTGGCCACAGGGACGGCAAACACCATATATTTT
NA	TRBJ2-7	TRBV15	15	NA	CATSSSRRDSYEQYF	TGTGCCACCAGCAGTTCCCGGCGGGACTCCTACGAGCAGTACTTC
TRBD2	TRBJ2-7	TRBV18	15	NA	CASSKAGGVSYEQYF	TGTGCCAGCTCCAAAGCGGGGGGGGTTTCCTACGAGCAGTACTTC
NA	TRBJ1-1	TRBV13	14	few	CASSLSQGTTEAFF	TGTGCCAGCAGCTTAAGCCAGGGGACAACTGAAGCTTTCTTT
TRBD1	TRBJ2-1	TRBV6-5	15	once	CASSWDRMLYNEQFF	TGTGCCAGCAGTTGGGACAGGATGCTCTACAATGAGCAGTTCTTC
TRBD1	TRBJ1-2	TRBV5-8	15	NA	CASSLGRGRGYGYTF	TGTGCCAGCAGCTTGGGGAGGGGGCGCGGCTATGGCTACACCTTC
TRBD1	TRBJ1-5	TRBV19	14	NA	CASSQQGAHQPQHF	TGTGCCAGTAGTCAACAGGGGGCGCATCAGCCCCAGCATTTT
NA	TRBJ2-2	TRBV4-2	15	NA	CASSQDLRGAGELFF	TGTGCCAGCAGCCAAGATCTTCGCGGCGCCGGGGAGCTGTTTTTT
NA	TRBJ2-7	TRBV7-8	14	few	CASSLETRGYEQYF	TGTGCCAGCAGCTTAGAGACCCGGGGCTACGAGCAGTACTTC
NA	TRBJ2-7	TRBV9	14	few	CASSVEDGAYEQYF	TGTGCCAGCAGCGTAGAAGACGGAGCCTACGAGCAGTACTTC
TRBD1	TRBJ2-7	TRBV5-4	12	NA	CASSLGQGALHF	TGTGCCAGCAGCCTGGGACAGGGGGCTCTCCACTTC
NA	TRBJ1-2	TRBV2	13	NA	CASSEWESIGYTF	TGTGCCAGCAGTGAGTGGGAGTCGATAGGCTACACCTTC
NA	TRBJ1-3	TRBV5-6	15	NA	CASSRPASSGNTIYF	TGTGCCAGCAGCCGTCCAGCGAGCTCTGGAAACACCATATATTTT
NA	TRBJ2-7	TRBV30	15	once	CAWTPGFFSSYEQYF	TGTGCCTGGACCCCCGGTTTCTTTTCATCCTACGAGCAGTACTTC
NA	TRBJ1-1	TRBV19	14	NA	CASSVGTSLAEAFF	TGTGCCAGTAGTGTGGGGACTTCTTTAGCTGAAGCTTTCTTT
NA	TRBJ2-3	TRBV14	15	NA	CATSYRAPLTDTQYF	TGTGCCACATCGTACAGGGCCCCCCTTACAGATACGCAGTATTTT
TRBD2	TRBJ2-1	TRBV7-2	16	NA	CASSLALAGGLNEQFF	TGTGCCAGCAGCTTAGCGCTAGCGGGGGGGCTGAATGAGCAGTTCTTC
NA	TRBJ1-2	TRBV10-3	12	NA	CAISEPSYGYTF	TGTGCCATCAGTGAGCCCAGCTATGGCTACACCTTC
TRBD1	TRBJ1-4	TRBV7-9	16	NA	CASSLVGGQGHEKLFF	TGTGCCAGCAGCTTAGTTGGGGGACAGGGTCATGAAAAACTGTTTTTT
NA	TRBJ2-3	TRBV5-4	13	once	CASSLKGVDTQYF	TGTGCCAGCAGCTTGAAAGGAGTAGATACGCAGTATTTT
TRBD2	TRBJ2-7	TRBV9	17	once	CASSVGLGRDSPYEQYF	TGTGCCAGCAGCGTAGGTCTCGGGAGGGATTCTCCCTACGAGCAGTACTTC
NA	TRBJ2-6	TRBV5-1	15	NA	CASSFSFSGANVLTF	TGCGCCAGCAGCTTCTCCTTCTCTGGGGCCAACGTCCTGACTTTC
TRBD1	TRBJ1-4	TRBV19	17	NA	CASSTPGQGTTNEKLFF	TGTGCCAGTAGTACCCCGGGACAGGGGACGACGAATGAAAAACTGTTTTTT